The next 2 T cell receptor beta chains were all read from a single sample in a study of cytomegalovirus exposure and HLA in healthy donors. The PCR had 60 Vbeta and 13 Jbeta primers. The method was immunoSEQ multiplex PCR; TCRdb's version includes in-frame clones alone and lacks a portion of them. Found here are some 170,000 clones, 75% to 80% of them singletons; the top ten hold 5% to 8%. Sequenced sample: PBMCs. The source of these receptors is a man aged 40-50 years in good health and CMV-seropositive.

J is TRBJ1-1 and V is TRBV28; TRBD1 aligns across 10 bases. Germline V gene sequence: CDR1 MDHEN, CDR2 SYDVKM. CDR3 size: 18 residues. V trimming: 2 bases; J trimming: 5 bases; junction bases outside the gene matches: 14. The CDR3 here is CASSLAPGQGRGRTEAFF. The CDR3 DNA reads as TGTGCCAGCAGTTTAGCTCCGGGACAGGGGAGGGGGCGGACTGAAGCTTTCTTT.

The chain employs TRBV19 and TRBJ2-1, with 13 bases aligning to TRBD2. V gave up 5 bases and J gave up 8 bases; unmatched junction bases: 12. CDR3 size: 17 residues. Germline loops: CDR1 LNHDA, CDR2 SQIVND (reference sequence). This CDR3 is CASSLHPGTSGIYEQFF. The CDR3 DNA reads TGTGCCAGTAGTCTTCACCCCGGGACTAGCGGGATATATGAGCAGTTCTTC.